These 22 T cell receptor beta chains were all obtained from the same sample, sequenced in a study of T-cell reconstitution after alpha-beta-depleted transplantation in children. Preparation of the TCRbeta library was carried out with unique molecular identifiers. One entry per CDR3 protein results from TCRdb running MiXCR on the PCR reads. The sample has hundreds of thousands of distinct CDR3 sequences, roughly 11% seen once. This material consisted of PBMCs, taken before TCRalphabeta/CD19-depleted stem cell transplant. Source of these receptors: a child in the first two years of life with acute myeloid leukemia, due to receive a stem cell transplant.

The chain recombines TRBV5-1 with TRBJ2-3; TRBD2 aligns across 8 bases. Germline V gene sequence: CDR1 SGHRS, CDR2 YFSETQ. V dropped 1 base and J dropped 5; count of bases not matched to a gene: 12. This CDR3 has 17 residues. CDR3 region: CASSLPPPLAAKDTQYF. CDR3 in DNA: TGCGCCAGCAGCTTGCCCCCTCCACTAGCGGCCAAAGATACGCAGTATTTT.

There are many counts of this clonotype. This chain links TRBV29-1 with TRBJ2-3; D unclear. The CDR3 length is 15 residues. Germline V gene lookup returns CDR1 SQVTM and CDR2 ANQGSEA. Trimming removed 1 base at V and 6 bases at J, with 17 bases between. As DNA, the CDR3 is TGCAGCGTTGAAGTTGCGGTGTCCCCCCAGGATACGCAGTATTTT. Encoded protein: CSVEVAVSPQDTQYF.

This clonotype was seen many times. The chain combines TRBV10-1 with TRBJ2-5; TRBD2 matches 8 bases. This CDR3 contains 14 residues. V lost 0 bases, J lost 4 bases, and 1 base stayed unmatched. Germline V gene data show CDR1 as WNHNN and CDR2 as SYGVQD (reference sequence). DNA for the CDR3: TGCGCCAGCAGTGAGTCCGGACTAGCAGAGACCCAGTACTTC. Translated: CASSESGLAETQYF.

This clonotype has more than one count but fewer than ten. This chain joins TRBV7-2 and TRBJ2-3, with TRBD2 identical over 10 bases. Germline lookup yields CDR1 SGHTA and CDR2 FQGNSA. CDR3 size: 15 residues. J was trimmed by 3 bases and V by 3 bases; bases with no gene match: 3. The CDR3 sequence is CASSFGTSETDTQYF. The DNA for the CDR3 is TGTGCCAGCAGCTTTGGGACTAGCGAGACAGATACGCAGTATTTT.

This clonotype was observed at least ten times. The genes are TRBV7-2 and TRBJ2-1, with 10 bases lining up with TRBD2. CDR1 and CDR2 from the germline V gene are SGHTA and FQGNSA. Trimming removed 6 bases from V and 2 bases from J; junction bases left unmatched: 4. The CDR3 runs 15 residues. This CDR3 is CASRPTSGTYNEQFF. In nucleotides, the CDR3 is TGTGCCAGCAGGCCCACTAGCGGGACCTACAATGAGCAGTTCTTC.

This clonotype was detected ten times or more. The CDR3 sequence: CASSLRSSGENEQFF. Written as DNA, the CDR3 is TGTGCCAGCAGCCTCCGGTCTAGCGGGGAGAATGAGCAGTTCTTC. The rearrangement uses TRBV7-8 and TRBJ2-1; 9 bases match TRBD2. This CDR3 comprises 15 residues. Looked up from germline, CDR1 is SGHVS and CDR2 is FQNEAQ. Unmatched junction bases numbered 9, after V lost 5 bases and J lost 7 bases. The complete variable domain, with remaining parts taken from reference TRBV7-8 and TRBJ2-1, reads GAGVSQSPRYKVAKRGQDVALRCDPISGHVSLFWYQQALGQGPEFLTYFQNEAQLDKSGLPSDRFFAERPEGSVSTLKIQRTQQEDSAVYLCASSLRSSGENEQFFGPGTRLTVL.

There are many counts of this clonotype. This sequence joins TRBV6-5 and TRBJ1-2; D gene unclear. This CDR3 is built from 15 residues. Germline V gene data show CDR1 as MNHEY and CDR2 as SVGAGI. Between the trimmed V and J ends, which lost 0 bases and 6 bases, there was a span of 14 bases. CDR3 sequence: CASSYSPAPEDGYTF. CDR3 DNA: TGTGCCAGCAGTTACTCGCCGGCCCCGGAGGATGGCTACACCTTC.

This clonotype was seen at least ten times. This sequence joins TRBV5-4 and TRBJ1-2; D gene unclear. Trimming left V 0 bases short and J 5 bases short, with 17 bases between. The CDR3 is made up of 16 amino acids. Germline V lookup: CDR1 SGHNT, CDR2 YYREEE (reference sequence). CDR3 amino acids: CASSLASSGEGYGYTF. CDR3 DNA sequence: TGTGCCAGCAGCTTGGCAAGTTCTGGAGAGGGTTATGGCTACACCTTC.

This clonotype was counted ten times or more. The chain uses TRBV7-9 and TRBJ1-4, with D unclear. Germline V gives CDR1 SEHNR, CDR2 FQNEAQ (reference sequence). This CDR3 contains 15 residues. V lost 3 bases to trimming and J lost 8 bases, with 16 bases between them. The CDR3 reads CASSLNGQAQEKLFF. Written as DNA, the CDR3 is TGTGCCAGCAGCTTGAATGGGCAAGCCCAAGAAAAACTGTTTTTT.

Remarks on this clonotype: A clone one base away is much larger, so this may be a read error. The chain carries TRBV28 and TRBJ2-7, with a possible D match to TRBD1 (6 bases). The germline gives CDR1 MDHEN, CDR2 SYDVKM. V was shortened by 5 bases and J by 2 bases, with 10 bases between the two germline ends. CDR3 length equals 13 residues. The CDR3 nucleotides read TGTGCCAGCAGTGACAGGACCACCTACGAGCAGTACTTC. This encodes CASSDRTTYEQYF.

In its sample, this clonotype was seen many times. This sequence joins TRBV14 and TRBJ2-2; D ambiguous. Trimming shortened V by 4 bases and J by 4 bases, and 13 bases separated the two germline ends. This CDR3 is built from 15 residues. Germline-derived CDR1 and CDR2 are SGHDN and FVKESK. The CDR3 bases are TGTGCCAGCAGCCGGGATACGGTCGGCACCGGGGAGCTGTTTTTT. Encoded protein: CASSRDTVGTGELFF.

In this sample, this clonotype turned up many times. This rearrangement joins TRBV12-3 or TRBV12-4 to TRBJ2-7; possibly TRBD2 for D (6 bases). V dropped 3 bases and J dropped 0 bases, with 18 bases sitting between them. This CDR3 is built from 17 residues. The CDR3, as DNA: TGTGCCAGCAGTTTCGGGGGATTGGGACTCCGCTCCTACGAGCAGTACTTC. Protein: CASSFGGLGLRSYEQYF.

This clonotype was observed at least ten times. The V call is TRBV7-2, the J call TRBJ2-7; a possible D gene is TRBD2 (6 bases). CDR3 length equals 13 residues. Trimming removed 6 bases from V and 0 bases from J, with 9 bases in between. Germline CDR1 is SGHTA and CDR2 is FQGNSA. CDR3 loop: CASSQRVSYEQYF. CDR3 DNA: TGTGCCAGCAGTCAGCGGGTCTCCTACGAGCAGTACTTC.

This clonotype was observed many times. The rearrangement links TRBV27 to TRBJ1-2; D remains unclear. This CDR3 comprises 15 residues. In germline, CDR1 is MNHEY, CDR2 SMNVEV (reference sequence). V was pared by 3 bases and J by 1 base, with 12 bases between. CDR3 nucleotide sequence: TGTGCCAGCAGTTTTTCCGGCAGAAATAACTATGGCTACACCTTC. It encodes CASSFSGRNNYGYTF.

This clonotype was seen repeatedly, ten times or more. The rearrangement links TRBV5-6 to TRBJ2-1; D unclear. With 4 bases removed from V and 8 bases from J, the gap between germline ends came to 13 bases. Germline V gives CDR1 SGHDT, CDR2 YYEEEE. This CDR3 contains 13 residues. The CDR3 is CASSPDFDYEQFF. CDR3 DNA sequence: TGTGCCAGCAGCCCCGACTTCGACTATGAGCAGTTCTTC.

In its sample, this clonotype was seen many times. J is TRBJ2-2 and V is TRBV3-1, with D unclear. The CDR3 is made up of 14 amino acids. Trimming shortened V by 4 bases and J by 5 bases, and 11 bases separated the two germline ends. Germline assignment: CDR1 LGHDT and CDR2 YNNKEL (reference sequence). CDR3 amino acids: CASSPGPETGELFF. The CDR3 region has the DNA TGTGCCAGCAGCCCGGGCCCTGAGACCGGGGAGCTGTTTTTT.

With regard to this clonotype: A much larger clone lies a single base off, so this may be a read error. The J gene is TRBJ1-5, the V gene TRBV6-1; D is unclear. V was trimmed by 6 bases and J by 0 bases, leaving 15 bases between them. CDR3 length: 16 residues. The germline V gene has CDR1 MNHNS and CDR2 SASEGT. CDR3 nucleotides: TGTGCCAGCAGCCCCGGCAGCTCCTATAGCAATCAGCCCCAGCATTTT. Residues: CASSPGSSYSNQPQHF.

This clonotype was observed many times. The CDR3: CASSPPPTSGKYNEQFF. Written as DNA, the CDR3 is TGTGCCAGCAGCCCGCCTCCGACTAGCGGGAAGTACAATGAGCAGTTCTTC. V and J are TRBV11-2 and TRBJ2-1, with 11 nucleotides matching TRBD2. The V and J ends lost 5 bases and 4 bases, in that order; junction bases with no gene match: 10. CDR3 length equals 17 residues. Germline V gives CDR1 SGHAT, CDR2 FQNNGV.

This clonotype occurred many times. The rearrangement uses TRBV24-1 and TRBJ2-3; 8 bases are a match to TRBD2. The CDR3 totals 17 residues. CDR1 KGHDR and CDR2 SFDVKD come from the germline V gene. V shed 0 bases, J shed 5 bases, and the junction held 9 bases outside the gene matches. CDR3 region: CATSDLGLAPPVDTQYF. The CDR3 bases are TGTGCCACCAGTGATTTGGGACTAGCTCCCCCCGTAGATACGCAGTATTTT.

This clonotype came up many times. This chain uses TRBV12-3 or TRBV12-4 with TRBJ2-7; D gene unclear. This CDR3 has 12 amino acids. Trimming removed 8 bases from V and 6 bases from J, with 14 bases in between. The CDR3 sequence: CASETMRGEQYF. Written as DNA, the CDR3 is TGTGCCAGCGAAACGATGAGAGGCGAGCAGTACTTC.

The chain links TRBV2 to TRBJ2-7; 8 positions match TRBD2. The CDR3 has 14 residues. The germline gives CDR1 SNHLY, CDR2 FYNNEI. J was trimmed by 1 base and V by 7 bases; bases with no gene match: 6. CDR3 amino acids: CASKLAALSYEQYF. CDR3 in DNA: TGTGCCAGCAAACTAGCGGCTTTATCCTACGAGCAGTACTTC.

J is TRBJ1-2 and V is TRBV7-6, with 10 bases fitting TRBD1. Germline CDR1 reads SGHVS; CDR2 reads FNYEAQ. Losses at the gene ends were 5 bases for V and 5 bases for J; bases not matched to a gene: 8. The CDR3 covers 15 residues. The CDR3 DNA reads as TGTGCCAGCAGCCCAGGACAGGGGGATCGATATGGCTACACCTTC. Encoded protein: CASSPGQGDRYGYTF.